The 8 T cell receptor beta chains in this list originate from one sample, sequenced in a study of neurological immune-mediated disorders. TCRdb re-called the 5' RACE reads with MiXCR, one entry per CDR3 protein. The sample yields 65,000 to 70,000 distinct CDR3 sequences, over 4% seen once. Sequencing was performed on PBMCs. The source is a man aged 50 or older with multiple sclerosis.

The sample holds many counts of this clonotype. The rearrangement joins TRBV5-1 to TRBJ2-2; 7 bases align to TRBD1. V dropped 4 bases and J dropped 6; count of bases not matched to a gene: 6. Germline-derived CDR1 and CDR2 are SGHRS and YFSETQ. The CDR3 contains 14 residues. The CDR3 spells CASSPDRAPGELFF. CDR3 bases: TGCGCCAGCAGCCCCGACAGGGCGCCCGGGGAGCTGTTTTTT.

This clonotype was picked up a small number of times. The rearrangement links TRBV6-6 to TRBJ2-2, with 7 bases that match TRBD1. V lost 5 bases, J lost 3 bases, and 9 bases stayed unmatched. CDR1 is MNHNY and CDR2 is SVGAGI in the germline V gene (reference sequence). The CDR3 is made up of 16 amino acids. DNA of the CDR3: TGTGCCAGCAGTAAGACAGGGCCCGTGGACACCGGGGAGCTGTTTTTT. This codes for CASSKTGPVDTGELFF.

This clonotype was counted at least ten times. The chain couples TRBV5-1 to TRBJ2-4; D possibly corresponds to TRBD2 (6 bases). Looked up from germline, CDR1 is SGHRS and CDR2 is YFSETQ. This CDR3 spans 20 amino acids. Trimming removed 2 bases at V and 0 bases at J, with 24 bases between. This CDR3 is CASSLTAGPNWGLAKNIQYF. In DNA, the CDR3 is TGCGCCAGCAGCTTAACGGCTGGACCCAACTGGGGACTAGCCAAAAACATTCAGTACTTC.

This clonotype appeared many times. The CDR3 DNA sequence: TGCGCCAGCAGCCAAGCGCTCACAGGCGCTAATGAAAAACTGTTTTTT. Its translation is CASSQALTGANEKLFF. The chain couples TRBV4-1 to TRBJ1-4, with D perhaps TRBD1 (5 bases). Trimming shortened V by 1 base and J by 3 bases, and 12 bases separated the two germline ends. CDR3 length: 16 residues. Germline V gene sequence: CDR1 MGHRA, CDR2 YSYEKL.

There are many counts of this clonotype. The V and J genes are TRBV7-9 and TRBJ1-1; a weak D match, TRBD1 (5 bases). There are 12 residues in the CDR3. V was clipped by 6 bases and J by 1 base, with 6 bases between them. Germline V gives CDR1 SEHNR, CDR2 FQNEAQ (reference sequence). The DNA of the CDR3 is TGTGCCAGCAGGACAGCGAACACTGAAGCTTTCTTT. Amino acid sequence: CASRTANTEAFF. The variable domain in full, completed from reference TRBV7-9 and TRBJ1-1, reads DTGVSQNPRHKITKRGQNVTFRCDPISEHNRLYWYRQTLGQGPEFLTYFQNEAQLEKSRLLSDRFSAERPKGSFSTLEIQRTEQGDSAMYLCASRTANTEAFFGQGTRLTVV.

This clonotype was found many times. The rearrangement joins TRBV6-5 to TRBJ1-4; D unclear. This CDR3 is built from 15 residues. Germline assignment: CDR1 MNHEY and CDR2 SVGAGI. Trimming removed 2 bases from V and 8 bases from J, with 15 bases in between. CDR3 sequence reads: CASSYGRLGREKLFF. Here the CDR3 DNA reads TGTGCCAGCAGTTACGGTCGTCTGGGAAGGGAAAAACTGTTTTTT.

This clonotype was found many times. The rearrangement joins TRBV14 to TRBJ2-7; TRBD1 agrees at 7 bases. There are 15 residues in the CDR3. Per the germline V gene, CDR1 is SGHDN and CDR2 is FVKESK. The ends lost 1 base at V and 3 bases at J; junction bases unmatched: 6. The CDR3 reads CASSQGQGANYEQYV. The CDR3 bases are TGTGCCAGCAGCCAAGGACAGGGTGCCAACTACGAGCAGTACGTC.

In its sample, this clonotype was seen many times. The V and J genes are TRBV6-4 and TRBJ2-1; 9 nucleotides match TRBD1. Germline V gene lookup returns CDR1 MRHNA and CDR2 SNTAGT. CDR3 length: 15 residues. Germline trimming cut 3 bases from V and 13 bases from J; bases unmatched to any gene: 13. The CDR3 DNA follows: TGTGCCAGCAGTGAATTTCCGGGACAGGGCTCATCTCAGTTCTTC. The encoded protein is CASSEFPGQGSSQFF.